The clone carrying this TCR beta chain showed up just once. Germline values: CDR1 LGHDT, CDR2 YNNKEL (reference sequence). V was trimmed by 0 bases and J by 5 bases, leaving 10 bases between them. This CDR3 region has 14 residues. Measured with immunoSEQ multiplex PCR; TCRdb has only the in-frame clones, and not every one. The sample contains approximately 220,000 clones, about 85% of which appear only once. The data are from a study of blood T cell repertoires in COVID-19. Study-wide background: Sources were T cells, B-cell-depleted T cells, or PBMCs; the material itself was cDNA or gDNA.

The chain is built from TRBV3-1 (or the pseudogene TRBV3-2) and TRBJ2-5, with a tentative D call TRBD2 (6 bases). The sequenced sample was peripheral blood. This sequence originates from a woman over 75 with acute or convalescent COVID-19. The CDR3 region has the DNA TGTGCCAGCAGCCAAGATCGGGGGAGTGAGACCCAGTACTTC. Amino acids: CASSQDRGSETQYF.